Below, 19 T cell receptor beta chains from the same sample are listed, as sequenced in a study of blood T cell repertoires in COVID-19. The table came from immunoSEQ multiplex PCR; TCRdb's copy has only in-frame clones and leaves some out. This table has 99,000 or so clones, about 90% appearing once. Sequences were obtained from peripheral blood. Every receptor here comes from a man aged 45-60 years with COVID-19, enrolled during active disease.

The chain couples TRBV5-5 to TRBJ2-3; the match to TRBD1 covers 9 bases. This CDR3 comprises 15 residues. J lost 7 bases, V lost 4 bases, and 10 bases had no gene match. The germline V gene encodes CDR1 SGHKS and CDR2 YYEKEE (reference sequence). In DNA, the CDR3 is TGTGCCAGCAGCCGACCGGGACAGGGACCAAATACGCAGTATTTT. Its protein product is CASSRPGQGPNTQYF.

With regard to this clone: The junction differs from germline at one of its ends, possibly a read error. The DNA of the CDR3 is TGTGCCACCAGTAGGGGGCCCGGAGAAAAACTGTTTTTT. It encodes CATSRGPGEKLFF. The chain links TRBV2 to TRBJ1-4; 7 bases fit TRBD1. This CDR3 region has 13 residues. Germline V gene data show CDR1 as SNHLY and CDR2 as FYNNEI. Full variable domain (outside the CDR3, taken from reference TRBV2 and TRBJ1-4): EPEVTQTPSHQVTQMGQEVILRCVPISNHLYFYWYRQILGQKVEFLVSFYNNEISEKSEIFDDQFSVERPDGSNFTLKIRSTKLEDSAMYFCATSRGPGEKLFFGSGTQLSVL.

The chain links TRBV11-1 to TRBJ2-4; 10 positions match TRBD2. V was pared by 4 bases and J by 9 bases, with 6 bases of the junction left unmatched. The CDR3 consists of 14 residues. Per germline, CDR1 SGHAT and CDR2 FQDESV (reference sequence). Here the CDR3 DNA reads TGTGCCAGCAGCTCCGGACTAGCGGCACTCATTCAGTACTTC. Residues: CASSSGLAALIQYF.

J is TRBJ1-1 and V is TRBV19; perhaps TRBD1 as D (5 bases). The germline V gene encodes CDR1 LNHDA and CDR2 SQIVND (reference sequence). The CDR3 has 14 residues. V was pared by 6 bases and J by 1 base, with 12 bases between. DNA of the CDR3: TGTGCCAGTAGCCACCCCGGGGGGAACACTGAAGCTTTCTTT. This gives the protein CASSHPGGNTEAFF.

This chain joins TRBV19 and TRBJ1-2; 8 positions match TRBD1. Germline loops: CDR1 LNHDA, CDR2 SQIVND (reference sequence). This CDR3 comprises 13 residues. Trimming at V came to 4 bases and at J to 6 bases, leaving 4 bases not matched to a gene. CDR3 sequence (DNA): TGTGCCAGTAGTAAAACAGGGGGTGATGGCTACACCTTC. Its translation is CASSKTGGDGYTF.

The CDR3 region is CASSPPSRGGNTIYF. CDR3 in DNA: TGTGCCAGCTCACCACCGAGCCGGGGTGGAAACACCATATATTTT. The genes are TRBV18 and TRBJ1-3, with unresolved D. This CDR3 is built from 15 residues. In germline, CDR1 is KGHSH, CDR2 LQKENI. Deletions cut 0 bases from V and 3 bases from J, with 9 bases between.

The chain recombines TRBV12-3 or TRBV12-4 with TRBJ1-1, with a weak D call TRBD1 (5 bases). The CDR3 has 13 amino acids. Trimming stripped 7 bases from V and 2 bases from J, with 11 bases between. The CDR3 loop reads CASKEQVNTEAFF. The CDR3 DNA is TGTGCCAGCAAGGAACAGGTTAACACTGAAGCTTTCTTT.

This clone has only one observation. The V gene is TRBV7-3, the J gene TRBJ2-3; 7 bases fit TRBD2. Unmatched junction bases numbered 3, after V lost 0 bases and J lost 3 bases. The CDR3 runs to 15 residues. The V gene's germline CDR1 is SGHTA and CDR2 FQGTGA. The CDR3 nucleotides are TGTGCCAGCAGCTTAACCGGCGGGGGAACAGATACGCAGTATTTT. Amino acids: CASSLTGGGTDTQYF.

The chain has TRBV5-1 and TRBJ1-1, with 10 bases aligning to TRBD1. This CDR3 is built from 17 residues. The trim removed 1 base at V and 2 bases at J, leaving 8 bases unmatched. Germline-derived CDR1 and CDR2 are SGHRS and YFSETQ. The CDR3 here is CASSLWGTGASNTEAFF. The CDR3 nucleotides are TGCGCCAGCAGCTTGTGGGGGACAGGGGCGTCTAACACTGAAGCTTTCTTT.

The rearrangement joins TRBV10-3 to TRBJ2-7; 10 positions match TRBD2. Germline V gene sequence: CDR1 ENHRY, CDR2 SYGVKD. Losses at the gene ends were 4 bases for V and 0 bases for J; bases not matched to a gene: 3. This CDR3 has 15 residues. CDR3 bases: TGTGCCATCAGTGCAACTAGCGGGGCCTCCTACGAGCAGTACTTC. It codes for CAISATSGASYEQYF.

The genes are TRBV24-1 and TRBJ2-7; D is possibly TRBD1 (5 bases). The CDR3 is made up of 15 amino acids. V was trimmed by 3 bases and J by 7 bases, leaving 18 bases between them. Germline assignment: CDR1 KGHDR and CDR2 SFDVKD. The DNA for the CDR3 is TGTGCCACCAGTGATGCCCGGCAGGGCTCGGAAGAGCAGTACTTC. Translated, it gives CATSDARQGSEEQYF.

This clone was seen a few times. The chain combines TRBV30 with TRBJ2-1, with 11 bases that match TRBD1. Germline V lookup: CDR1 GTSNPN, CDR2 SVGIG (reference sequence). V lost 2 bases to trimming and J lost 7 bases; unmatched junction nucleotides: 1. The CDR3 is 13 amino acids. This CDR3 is CAWSRDRGNEQFF. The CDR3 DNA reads TGTGCCTGGAGTAGGGACAGGGGGAATGAGCAGTTCTTC.

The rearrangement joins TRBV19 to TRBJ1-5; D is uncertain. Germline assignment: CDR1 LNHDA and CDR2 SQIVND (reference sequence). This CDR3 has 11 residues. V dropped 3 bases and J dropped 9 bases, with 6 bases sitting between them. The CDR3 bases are TGTGCCAGTAGTATGACGGGGCCCCAGCATTTT. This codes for CASSMTGPQHF. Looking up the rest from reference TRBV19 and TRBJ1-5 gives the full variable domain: DGGITQSPKYLFRKEGQNVTLSCEQNLNHDAMYWYRQDPGQGLRLIYYSQIVNDFQKGDIAEGYSVSREKKESFPLTVTSAQKNPTAFYLCASSMTGPQHFGDGTRLSIL.

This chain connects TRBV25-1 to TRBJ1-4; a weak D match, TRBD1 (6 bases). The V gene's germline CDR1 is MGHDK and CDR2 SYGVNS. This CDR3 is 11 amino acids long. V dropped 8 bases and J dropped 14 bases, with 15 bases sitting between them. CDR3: CASGIGGLLFF. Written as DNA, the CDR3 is TGTGCCAGCGGCATAGGGGGTTTGCTGTTTTTT.

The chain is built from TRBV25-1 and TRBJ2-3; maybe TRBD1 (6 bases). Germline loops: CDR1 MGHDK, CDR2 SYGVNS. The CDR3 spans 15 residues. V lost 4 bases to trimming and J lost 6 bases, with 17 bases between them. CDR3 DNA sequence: TGTGCCAGCAGTGTGTATCTAGGGGGACGGGATACGCAGTATTTT. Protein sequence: CASSVYLGGRDTQYF.

The CDR3 sequence is CASSFGGGKGHTDTQYF. The CDR3, as DNA: TGTGCCAGCAGTTTTGGGGGAGGGAAAGGGCACACAGATACGCAGTATTTT. The chain joins TRBV28 to TRBJ2-3, with 7 bases that match TRBD2. CDR1 and CDR2 from the germline V gene are MDHEN and SYDVKM. This CDR3 contains 17 residues. V was clipped by 3 bases and J by 2 bases; unmatched bases: 11.

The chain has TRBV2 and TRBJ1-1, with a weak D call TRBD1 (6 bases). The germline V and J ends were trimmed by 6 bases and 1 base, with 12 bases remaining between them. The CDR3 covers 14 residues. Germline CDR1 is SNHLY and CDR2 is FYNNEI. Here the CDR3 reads CASSLKQGNTEAFF. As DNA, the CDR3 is TGTGCCAGCAGCCTGAAACAGGGGAACACTGAAGCTTTCTTT.

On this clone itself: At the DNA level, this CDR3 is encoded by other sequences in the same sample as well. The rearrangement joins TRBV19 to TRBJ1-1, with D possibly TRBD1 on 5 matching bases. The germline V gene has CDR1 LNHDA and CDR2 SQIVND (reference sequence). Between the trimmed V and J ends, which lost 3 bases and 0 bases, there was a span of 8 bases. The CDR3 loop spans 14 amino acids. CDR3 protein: CASSIGGMNTEAFF. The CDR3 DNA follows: TGTGCCAGTAGTATCGGGGGTATGAACACTGAAGCTTTCTTT. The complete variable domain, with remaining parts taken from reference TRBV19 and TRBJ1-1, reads DGGITQSPKYLFRKEGQNVTLSCEQNLNHDAMYWYRQDPGQGLRLIYYSQIVNDFQKGDIAEGYSVSREKKESFPLTVTSAQKNPTAFYLCASSIGGMNTEAFFGQGTRLTVV.

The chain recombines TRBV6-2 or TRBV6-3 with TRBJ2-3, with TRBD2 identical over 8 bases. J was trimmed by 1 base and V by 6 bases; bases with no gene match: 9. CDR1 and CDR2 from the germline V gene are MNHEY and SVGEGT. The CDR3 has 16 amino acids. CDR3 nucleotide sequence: TGTGCCAGCAGCGATGCGGGGGGCCGGGGCACAGATACGCAGTATTTT. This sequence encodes CASSDAGGRGTDTQYF.